This TCR beta chain was identified in a study of blood T cell repertoires in COVID-19. Background on the study: Italy, Spain and the United States were the sources of the convalescent and acute COVID-19 samples. T cells, B-cell-depleted T cells, or PBMCs supplied cDNA or gDNA.

This CDR3 contains 13 residues. The germline V gene has CDR1 SGHAT and CDR2 FQNNGV. The V and J ends lost 10 bases and 3 bases respectively, with 13 bases between them. In the authors' workflow: Amplification with reference gene primers provided the estimates of nucleated cell counts. Assay: immunoSEQ multiplex PCR; the TCRdb copy retains only in-frame clones and omits some. V and J calls plus clone size are reproduced from that table; the DNA served to infer D and trimming. The table lists about 88,000 clones, roughly 87% of them singletons, with about 5% in the top ten. This clone was observed a few times.

This sequence joins TRBV11-2 and TRBJ1-3; maybe TRBD1 (5 bases). The receptor comes from a woman over 75 with active COVID-19. Input material: peripheral blood. CDR3 sequence reads: CATAEGLGNTIYF. The CDR3 DNA is TGTGCCACCGCGGAGGGGCTTGGAAACACCATATATTTT.